This T cell receptor (beta chain) was documented in a study of T cell repertoires in cytomegalovirus infection. About the research overall: A matching HLA type, together with CMV infection, was signaled by public TCR beta signatures. Notes on the study in general: The cumulative frequency of public TCR beta families distinguished individuals who carried CMV together with the relevant HLA.

V was trimmed by 7 bases and J by 6 bases, leaving 15 bases between them. The CDR3 loop spans 13 amino acids. For this clonotype: Its specificity is unknown.

TCRdb itself ran the reads through MiXCR, one entry per CDR3 protein. The sample has around 530,000 distinct CDR3 sequences, about 15% seen once. V is TRBV12-3 or TRBV12-4 and J is TRBJ1-2, with D hard to call. Sequenced material: CD8+ T cells from PBMCs. This clonotype was sampled from a human donor in good health (CMV status not recorded). Some clones in this sample may be carry-over from other donors' samples. The chain's CDR3 is CASISVVGHGYTF. The CDR3 DNA follows: TGTGCCAGCATCTCGGTAGTAGGGCATGGCTACACCTTC.